The clone carrying this T cell receptor (beta chain) was observed a few times. Its specificity is not known. Purity of each sorted population was above 95%. This entry belongs to a study of beta chain features in type 1 diabetes. The wider study: Age, gender and cell yields were alike across patients and healthy donors.

Overall study findings and caveats: The naive, central memory and Treg TCRB repertoires showed an apparent similarity that was greater among patients than among healthy donors.

Expressed TCRB transcripts were sequenced because the isolated RNA had all been reverse transcribed beforehand. An average approximately 3.5 million reads came from naive, central memory and regulatory T cell samples. Libraries were prepared by immunoSEQ multiplex PCR; TCRdb keeps only in-frame clonotypes and omits some of them. This repertoire shows around 240,000 clones, over 8.5% found once; its top ten account for just under 0.035%. V was pared by 3 bases and J by 6 bases, with 9 bases between. The CDR3 sequence is 13 residues long. Germline-derived CDR1 and CDR2 are ENHRY and SYGVKD. The clonotype was recovered from a woman aged 18-29 years in good health. The chain uses TRBV10-3 and TRBJ2-1, with TRBD2 as a possible D gene (5 bases). Source material: naive CD4+ T cells from blood. This chain's CDR3 is CAISDPSSNEQFF. CDR3 nucleotides: TGTGCCATCAGTGACCCTAGCAGCAATGAGCAGTTCTTC.